This T cell receptor (beta chain) was captured by sequencing in a study of post-analysis software for immune sequencing data. The library was made from cDNA and included unique molecular identifiers. Starting from approximately 1 to 10 million T cells, the study yielded roughly 0.5 million cDNA molecules. A single record per CDR3 protein comes from TCRdb applying MiXCR to the PCR reads. This sample has fewer than 700,000 distinct CDR3 sequences, with around 47% found just once. General study points: By F measure, samples from a shared preparation batch strongly co-clustered. The study found TRBV5-6, TRBV5-1 and TRBV20-1 among five TRBV segments more frequent in patients than controls.

Looked up from germline, CDR1 is MNHEY and CDR2 is SVGEGT. With 6 bases clipped from V and 1 base from J, the junction kept 8 bases outside the gene matches. The CDR3 runs 16 residues. With regard to this clonotype: Antigen: not known.

Sample: blood. This sequence originates from a girl under 18 with multiple sclerosis. The chain uses TRBV6-2 or TRBV6-3 and TRBJ2-3, with 9 bases that match TRBD1. The CDR3 is CASRRTGAAGTDTQYF. The CDR3 region has the DNA TGTGCCAGCAGGCGGACAGGGGCTGCTGGCACAGATACGCAGTATTTT.